This note documents a single TCR beta chain sequence. V gave up 5 bases and J gave up 2 bases, with 9 bases separating them. Germline loops: CDR1 SNHLY, CDR2 FYNNEI. CDR3 length: 13 residues. The sample comes from a study of blood T cell repertoires in COVID-19. In the study overall: Nucleic acid was either cDNA or gDNA, and it came from T cells, B-cell-depleted T cells, or PBMCs.

Study processing details: By means of reference gene primer amplification, nucleated cell counts were estimated. Generated by immunoSEQ multiplex PCR, the TCRdb table keeps only in-frame clones and is missing some. The DNA gave D and trimming, while V, J and clone size come from that table. Of around 280,000 clones in the sample, 87% are singletons; the top ten hold 2.2%. V is TRBV2 and J is TRBJ2-5; the D gene is possibly TRBD2 (6 bases). The TCR was taken from a woman aged 50 to 60 who had recovered from COVID-19. Sequencing was carried out using peripheral blood. The CDR3 bases are TGTGCCAGCAGTCCGGGAGTACAAGAGACCCAGTACTTC. It yields the protein CASSPGVQETQYF. Combining the CDR3 with reference TRBV2 and TRBJ2-5 gives the whole variable domain EPEVTQTPSHQVTQMGQEVILRCVPISNHLYFYWYRQILGQKVEFLVSFYNNEISEKSEIFDDQFSVERPDGSNFTLKIRSTKLEDSAMYFCASSPGVQETQYFGPGTRLLVL.